Below are 30 T cell receptor beta chains sequenced from a single sample in a study of cytomegalovirus exposure and HLA in healthy donors. The study ran its PCR with 60 Vbeta and 13 Jbeta primers. Profiled with immunoSEQ multiplex PCR; TCRdb holds only in-frame clones, not every one. The sample has some 120,000 clones; around 81% are singletons. What was sequenced was PBMCs. The source is a young woman in good health and CMV-seronegative.

The chain employs TRBV7-8 and TRBJ2-3; D gene uncertain. The V end was cut by 3 bases, the J end by 6 bases, with 13 bases between. The CDR3 length is 14 residues. From germline, CDR1 is SGHVS and CDR2 FQNEAQ. In DNA form, the CDR3 reads TGTGCCAGCAGCTTCCCCCCGCCACTGGATACGCAGTATTTT. Amino acid sequence: CASSFPPPLDTQYF. The entire variable domain, with the rest obtained from reference TRBV7-8 and TRBJ2-3, is as follows: GAGVSQSPRYKVAKRGQDVALRCDPISGHVSLFWYQQALGQGPEFLTYFQNEAQLDKSGLPSDRFFAERPEGSVSTLKIQRTQQEDSAVYLCASSFPPPLDTQYFGPGTRLTVL.

The chain employs TRBV28 and TRBJ2-7, with TRBD1 matching 11 bases. V trimming: 7 bases; J trimming: 0 bases; junction bases outside the gene matches: 5. This CDR3 region has 15 residues. Germline-derived CDR1 and CDR2 are MDHEN and SYDVKM. The chain's CDR3 is CASTTGTGGSYEQYF. DNA for the CDR3: TGTGCCAGCACCACCGGGACAGGGGGCTCCTACGAGCAGTACTTC.

V usage is TRBV10-3 and J usage is TRBJ2-5, with 8 bases aligning to TRBD1. After removal of 6 bases from V and 2 bases from J, the junction contained 8 bases not matched to a gene. This CDR3 is built from 15 residues. The V gene's germline CDR1 is ENHRY and CDR2 SYGVKD. The CDR3 bases are TGTGCCATCAGACCCCCTCGACAGGGGCAAGAGACCCAGTACTTC. It codes for CAIRPPRQGQETQYF.

The count of this clone is one. The chain carries TRBV7-9 and TRBJ2-6; D is possibly TRBD2 (5 bases). This CDR3 spans 15 amino acids. CDR1 and CDR2 (germline): SEHNR, FQNEAQ (reference sequence). V was cut by 5 bases and J by 2 bases, with 10 bases left in between. CDR3: CASSPRTAGANVLTF. CDR3 nucleotide sequence: TGTGCCAGCAGCCCAAGGACTGCTGGGGCCAACGTCCTGACTTTC.

This chain links TRBV5-4 with TRBJ2-5; TRBD2 matches at 7 bases. Germline V gene data show CDR1 as SGHNT and CDR2 as YYREEE (reference sequence). The CDR3 totals 15 residues. The junction had 7 bases not matched to a gene; V was cut back by 3 bases and J by 2 bases. CDR3 residues: CASSSVGEGQETQYF. As DNA, the CDR3 is TGTGCCAGCAGCTCGGTAGGGGAGGGTCAAGAGACCCAGTACTTC.

The chain has TRBV19 and TRBJ2-1; 14 nucleotides align to TRBD2. Germline values: CDR1 LNHDA, CDR2 SQIVND (reference sequence). The CDR3 runs to 13 residues. The trim removed 10 bases at V and 7 bases at J, leaving 3 bases unmatched. CDR3 nucleotides: TGTGCCACTGGGACTAGCGGGAGTAATGAGCAGTTCTTC. Its translation is CATGTSGSNEQFF.

This chain connects TRBV12-5 to TRBJ2-1; TRBD2 aligns across 10 bases. Germline V gene lookup returns CDR1 LGHNT and CDR2 FRNRAP. CDR3 length equals 16 residues. Trimming at V came to 6 bases and at J to 2 bases, leaving 7 bases not matched to a gene. The CDR3 here is CASGKSGRVTYNEQFF. DNA for the CDR3: TGTGCTAGTGGGAAAAGCGGGAGGGTGACCTACAATGAGCAGTTCTTC.

The V call is TRBV10-1, the J call TRBJ2-1, with TRBD2 identical over 8 bases. Losses at the gene ends were 4 bases for V and 7 bases for J; bases not matched to a gene: 6. The CDR3 is made up of 14 amino acids. Germline loops: CDR1 WNHNN, CDR2 SYGVQD (reference sequence). CDR3 DNA: TGCGCCAGCAGTGGCGGTAGCGGGATAAATGAGCAGTTCTTC. Residues: CASSGGSGINEQFF.

The J gene is TRBJ2-5, the V gene TRBV11-3, with D unclear. Trimming removed 4 bases at V and 5 bases at J, with 11 bases between. Germline V CDR1 and CDR2: SGHNT, YENEEA. The CDR3 has 13 amino acids. CDR3 nucleotides: TGTGCCAGCAGCTCCGAGGTCGGTGAGACCCAGTACTTC. Protein product: CASSSEVGETQYF.

This clone was recorded once. The rearrangement joins TRBV6-5 to TRBJ1-3, with TRBD1 matching 8 bases. The CDR3 spans 14 residues. V shed 4 bases, J shed 1 base, and the junction held 0 bases outside the gene matches. CDR1 is MNHEY, CDR2 SVGAGI, per germline. The CDR3 reads CASSWTGSGNTIYF. Written as DNA, the CDR3 is TGTGCCAGCAGTTGGACAGGGTCTGGAAACACCATATATTTT.

This chain joins TRBV10-3 and TRBJ1-1; TRBD1 agrees at 11 bases. Germline V gene sequence: CDR1 ENHRY, CDR2 SYGVKD. The CDR3 covers 12 residues. The trim removed 11 bases at V and 4 bases at J, leaving 3 bases unmatched. The CDR3 nucleotides are TGTGCCGCCGGGACAGGGGGCACTGAAGCTTTCTTT. It translates to CAAGTGGTEAFF.

V usage is TRBV28 and J usage is TRBJ1-4; D possibly corresponds to TRBD1 (5 bases). Germline assignment: CDR1 MDHEN and CDR2 SYDVKM. This CDR3 comprises 14 residues. The germline V and J ends were trimmed by 3 bases and 4 bases, with 9 bases remaining between them. CDR3 nucleotide sequence: TGTGCCAGCAGTTTGGGGCAGTATAATGAAAAACTGTTTTTT. Amino acids: CASSLGQYNEKLFF.

This chain connects TRBV19 to TRBJ2-5; D is possibly TRBD2 (5 bases). The CDR3 loop spans 14 amino acids. The germline CDR1 and CDR2 sequences are LNHDA and SQIVND (reference sequence). V lost 10 bases, J lost 2 bases, and 17 bases lay in between. CDR3 residues: CATWSGFMQETQYF. The CDR3 DNA reads TGTGCCACTTGGTCGGGATTTATGCAAGAGACCCAGTACTTC.

This chain uses TRBV4-1 with TRBJ1-1, with TRBD1 matching over 7 bases. The CDR3 loop spans 17 amino acids. CDR1 and CDR2 from the germline V gene are MGHRA and YSYEKL. J lost 0 bases, V lost 1 base, and 8 bases had no gene match. For the CDR3, the DNA is TGCGCCAGCAGCCAAGTCCACCCGACAGGGATGAACACTGAAGCTTTCTTT. Residues: CASSQVHPTGMNTEAFF.

The chain joins TRBV2 to TRBJ2-4; D is uncertain. Looked up from germline, CDR1 is SNHLY and CDR2 is FYNNEI. Trimming cost V 10 bases and J 9 bases, with 25 bases left between them. The CDR3 totals 15 residues. CDR3 nucleotides: TGTGCCACCCTCATCTCGGGTTCCCCCCGTAGCATTCAGTACTTC. Translating it yields CATLISGSPRSIQYF.

CDR3 sequence reads: CASSILEQETQYF. The CDR3, as DNA: TGTGCCAGCAGCATCCTAGAACAAGAGACCCAGTACTTC. The chain uses TRBV7-2 and TRBJ2-5; D gene uncertain. The CDR3 length is 13 residues. The V end lost 5 bases, the J end lost 2 bases, and 9 bases lay between the germline ends. Germline CDR1 and CDR2: SGHTA and FQGNSA.

V and J are TRBV5-1 and TRBJ2-6, with 11 positions matching TRBD2. Germline V lookup: CDR1 SGHRS, CDR2 YFSETQ. V was clipped by 4 bases and J by 3 bases; unmatched bases: 12. This CDR3 comprises 19 residues. The CDR3 here is CASSPFLLAGVSGANVLTF. In DNA, the CDR3 is TGCGCCAGCAGCCCGTTTTTACTAGCGGGAGTGAGTGGGGCCAACGTCCTGACTTTC. Combining the CDR3 with reference TRBV5-1 and TRBJ2-6 gives the whole variable domain KAGVTQTPRYLIKTRGQQVTLSCSPISGHRSVSWYQQTPGQGLQFLFEYFSETQRNKGNFPGRFSGRQFSNSRSEMNVSTLELGDSALYLCASSPFLLAGVSGANVLTFGAGSRLTVL.

The chain has TRBV9 and TRBJ2-3, with TRBD2 matching 9 bases. CDR1 is SGDLS, CDR2 YYNGEE, per germline. The CDR3 is 15 residues long. Germline trimming cut 2 bases from V and 1 base from J; bases unmatched to any gene: 2. The CDR3 coding sequence is TGTGCCAGCAGCGTGAGACTAGCGGGCACAGATACGCAGTATTTT. It yields the protein CASSVRLAGTDTQYF.

V usage is TRBV7-9 and J usage is TRBJ1-2; TRBD1 agrees at 7 bases. CDR1 and CDR2 (germline): SEHNR, FQNEAQ (reference sequence). Trimming took 5 bases from V and 7 from J; bases not matched to a gene: 7. The CDR3 is made up of 13 amino acids. The CDR3 sequence: CASSLGQPSGYTF. The DNA for the CDR3 is TGTGCCAGCAGCCTGGGACAGCCTAGTGGCTACACCTTC.

This clone was seen once. The chain has TRBV6-5 and TRBJ2-5, with 9 bases aligning to TRBD2. The DNA end is a closer match to TRBJ2-7, so the J assignment may be wrong. The germline V gene has CDR1 MNHEY and CDR2 SVGAGI. This CDR3 comprises 16 residues. The CDR3 DNA follows: TGTGCCAGCAGTTACCGACTAGCGGAGGCCCCCTACGAGCAGTACTTC. It codes for CASSYRLAEAPYEQYF.

The J gene is TRBJ2-1, the V gene TRBV7-9; TRBD2 might be the D (6 bases). Germline V gene sequence: CDR1 SEHNR, CDR2 FQNEAQ (reference sequence). Between the trimmed V and J ends, which lost 3 bases and 9 bases, there was a span of 15 bases. The CDR3 runs 14 residues. DNA of the CDR3: TGTGCCAGCAGCTTTGGAGGGCAGGGAGGTGAGCAGTTCTTC. Its protein product is CASSFGGQGGEQFF.

The V gene is TRBV28, the J gene TRBJ2-5; 9 bases are a match to TRBD1. The CDR3 runs to 15 residues. Per germline, CDR1 MDHEN and CDR2 SYDVKM. V lost 5 bases, J lost 1 base, and 5 bases stayed unmatched. CDR3 in amino acids: CASSPSGQGQETQYF. For the CDR3, the DNA is TGTGCCAGCAGTCCTTCGGGACAGGGCCAAGAGACCCAGTACTTC.

The chain uses TRBV27 and TRBJ1-2; 7 bases are shared with TRBD1. Looked up from germline, CDR1 is MNHEY and CDR2 is SMNVEV (reference sequence). The CDR3 length is 15 residues. V was pared by 4 bases and J by 0 bases, with 5 bases of the junction left unmatched. This chain's CDR3 is CASSSGDRTNYGYTF. DNA of the CDR3: TGTGCCAGCAGTTCAGGGGACAGAACTAACTATGGCTACACCTTC.

The rearrangement links TRBV25-1 to TRBJ2-2, with a weak D call TRBD2 (6 bases). This CDR3 is 16 amino acids long. V gave up 3 bases and J gave up 0 bases, with 11 bases separating them. The V gene's germline CDR1 is MGHDK and CDR2 SYGVNS. The CDR3 reads CASSDGGGTNTGELFF. CDR3 nucleotide sequence: TGTGCCAGCAGTGATGGTGGCGGGACGAACACCGGGGAGCTGTTTTTT.

The genes are TRBV10-1 and TRBJ2-5, with a possible D match to TRBD1 (6 bases). V was cut by 4 bases and J by 4 bases, with 10 bases left in between. The CDR3 is made up of 13 amino acids. Germline CDR1 and CDR2: WNHNN and SYGVQD (reference sequence). The CDR3 region is CASSAGVRETQYF. The CDR3 nucleotides read TGCGCCAGCAGTGCAGGGGTGCGAGAGACCCAGTACTTC.

The sample holds one count of this clone. The V call is TRBV5-1, the J call TRBJ1-5, with D possibly being TRBD1 (5 bases). V was trimmed by 4 bases and J by 7 bases, leaving 18 bases between them. The CDR3 totals 15 residues. Germline-derived CDR1 and CDR2 are SGHRS and YFSETQ. Here the CDR3 reads CASSADGGRGQPQHF. CDR3 nucleotide sequence: TGCGCCAGCAGCGCGGACGGGGGGAGAGGGCAGCCCCAGCATTTT.

The chain uses TRBV5-1 and TRBJ2-3, with D uncertain. Germline CDR1 and CDR2: SGHRS and YFSETQ. V shed 0 bases and J shed 1 base, with 9 bases lying between them. This CDR3 is built from 15 residues. Here the CDR3 reads CASSLGAVGTDTQYF. The CDR3 DNA reads as TGCGCCAGCAGCTTGGGTGCGGTAGGCACAGATACGCAGTATTTT.

This clone appeared a single time. This chain joins TRBV19 and TRBJ1-1, with 8 bases fitting TRBD1. Germline trimming cut 0 bases from V and 0 bases from J; bases unmatched to any gene: 3. The CDR3 loop spans 16 amino acids. The germline V gene encodes CDR1 LNHDA and CDR2 SQIVND (reference sequence). The chain's CDR3 is CASSIDPTGVNTEAFF. DNA of the CDR3: TGTGCCAGTAGTATAGATCCGACAGGGGTGAACACTGAAGCTTTCTTT.

The chain uses TRBV5-1 and TRBJ2-7, with a tentative D call TRBD2 (6 bases). The CDR3 is 14 amino acids. The germline V and J ends were trimmed by 0 bases and 6 bases, with 13 bases remaining between them. Germline CDR1 reads SGHRS; CDR2 reads YFSETQ. The CDR3 region has the DNA TGCGCCAGCAGCTTGGGGGGGGTTGACAGCGAGCAGTACTTC. Protein product: CASSLGGVDSEQYF.

The chain uses TRBV27 and TRBJ2-7, with D unclear. Per germline, CDR1 MNHEY and CDR2 SMNVEV (reference sequence). The CDR3 has 12 amino acids. V lost 3 bases, J lost 3 bases, and 6 bases lay in between. CDR3 coding DNA: TGTGCCAGCAGTTTCAGTGGCTACGAGCAGTACTTC. It is translated as CASSFSGYEQYF.